The 16 T cell receptor beta chains below were found in one sample sequenced in a study of T-cell reconstitution after alpha-beta-depleted transplantation in children. It was with unique molecular identifiers that the TCRbeta library was prepared. TCRdb fed the PCR reads into MiXCR, producing one record per CDR3 protein. Among 200,000 to 250,000 distinct CDR3 sequences, about 9.5% were seen once, and the ten largest hold 6.2%. Sequenced material: PBMCs from the stem cell graft donor, taken from the stem cell graft. Source of these receptors: a human donor who donated a stem cell graft to a child with acute lymphoblastic leukemia.

Ten or more counts support this clonotype. The chain uses TRBV6-5 and TRBJ2-3; 11 bases agree with TRBD2. V shed 2 bases, J shed 6 bases, and the junction held 10 bases outside the gene matches. The length of the CDR3 is 17 residues. In germline, CDR1 is MNHEY, CDR2 SVGAGI. CDR3 coding DNA: TGTGCCAGCAGTTACACAACAGTAGCGGGGGGGCCCGATACGCAGTATTTT. It yields the protein CASSYTTVAGGPDTQYF.

This clonotype was seen more than once but under ten times. CDR3 amino acids: CASRSGTEISYEQYF. The CDR3 bases are TGTGCCAGCAGGTCCGGGACAGAAATCTCCTACGAGCAGTACTTC. The rearrangement uses TRBV2 and TRBJ2-7, with 7 bases identical to TRBD1. Germline lookup yields CDR1 SNHLY and CDR2 FYNNEI. This CDR3 has 15 residues. V lost 6 bases to trimming and J lost 0 bases; unmatched junction nucleotides: 8.

This chain uses TRBV7-9 with TRBJ2-7; TRBD2 might be the D (7 bases). There are 14 residues in the CDR3. V was trimmed by 7 bases and J by 7 bases, leaving 20 bases between them. CDR1 is SEHNR and CDR2 is FQNEAQ in the germline V gene (reference sequence). DNA of the CDR3: TGTGCCAGCACCCCCGGTAAGGGGGGGGAAGAGCAGTACTTC. Encoded protein: CASTPGKGGEEQYF.

The CDR3: CASTEEGVSYEQYF. In DNA, the CDR3 is TGTGCCAGCACCGAGGAGGGGGTGTCCTACGAGCAGTACTTC. This sequence joins TRBV2 and TRBJ2-7; D possibly uses TRBD1 or TRBD2 (6 bases each). V lost 7 bases to trimming and J lost 1 base, with 14 bases between them. In germline, CDR1 is SNHLY, CDR2 FYNNEI. The CDR3 totals 14 residues.

This clonotype was counted a few times. The chain uses TRBV7-8 and TRBJ1-2, with D perhaps matching TRBD1 (5 bases). Germline CDR1 is SGHVS and CDR2 is FQNEAQ. The CDR3 length is 13 residues. The V end was cut by 1 base, the J end by 11 bases, with 14 bases between. CDR3 in DNA: TGTGCCAGCAGCTTAGGCATGGCGGCAGGGTACACCTTC. This encodes CASSLGMAAGYTF.

This clonotype was counted at least ten times. The chain links TRBV7-2 to TRBJ1-5; D might be TRBD1 (6 bases). The CDR3 sequence is 15 residues long. Trimming cost V 10 bases and J 2 bases, with 18 bases left between them. The germline CDR1 and CDR2 sequences are SGHTA and FQGNSA. Here the CDR3 reads CATATQGMGNQPQHF. DNA of the CDR3: TGTGCCACCGCGACACAGGGAATGGGCAATCAGCCCCAGCATTTT.

Ten or more counts support this clonotype. The chain has TRBV6-2 or TRBV6-3 and TRBJ2-7; 7 bases fit TRBD1. Trimming removed 0 bases from V and 0 bases from J; junction bases left unmatched: 5. The CDR3 sequence is 16 residues long. Per germline, CDR1 MNHEY and CDR2 SVGEGT. DNA for the CDR3: TGTGCCAGCAGTTACTCGATGGGACAGTCCTCCTACGAGCAGTACTTC. Its translation: CASSYSMGQSSYEQYF.

Only a few counts were recorded for this clonotype. The gene calls are TRBV12-3 or TRBV12-4 and TRBJ2-7; TRBD2 might be the D (6 bases). CDR3 length: 16 residues. V dropped 3 bases and J dropped 4 bases, with 19 bases sitting between them. The CDR3: CASSLGGGPGGYEQYF. CDR3 DNA: TGTGCCAGCAGTTTGGGAGGCGGACCCGGAGGGTACGAGCAGTACTTC.

This rearrangement joins TRBV7-9 to TRBJ1-1; 7 nucleotides align to TRBD1. The germline gives CDR1 SEHNR, CDR2 FQNEAQ (reference sequence). The CDR3 is made up of 13 amino acids. The ends lost 5 bases at V and 3 bases at J; junction bases unmatched: 3. The CDR3 DNA reads TGTGCCAGCAGCCAGGGGGTCGACACTGAAGCTTTCTTT. Protein: CASSQGVDTEAFF.

V and J are TRBV27 and TRBJ1-1, with no clear D. CDR3 size: 14 residues. The germline V gene has CDR1 MNHEY and CDR2 SMNVEV (reference sequence). V was cut by 1 base and J by 5 bases, with 11 bases left in between. The CDR3 region has the DNA TGTGCCAGCAGTTTATATTTGGGAGGGACTGAAGCTTTCTTT. Translated: CASSLYLGGTEAFF.

This clonotype was detected a few times. This rearrangement joins TRBV27 to TRBJ2-3, with D possibly TRBD1 on 6 matching bases. Trimming removed 8 bases from V and 1 base from J, with 16 bases in between. CDR1 is MNHEY, CDR2 SMNVEV, per germline (reference sequence). This CDR3 contains 15 residues. Here the CDR3 reads CASRDRLSGTDTQYF. The CDR3 region has the DNA TGTGCCAGCCGTGACAGGTTGAGTGGCACAGATACGCAGTATTTT.

This clonotype occurred many times. The chain combines TRBV7-9 with TRBJ2-5; 10 bases agree with TRBD2. The V and J ends lost 2 bases and 3 bases, in that order; junction bases with no gene match: 6. Germline values: CDR1 SEHNR, CDR2 FQNEAQ (reference sequence). The CDR3 runs to 16 residues. CDR3 DNA: TGTGCCAGCAGCTTAATCCAAGCGGGGGGGAAAGAGACCCAGTACTTC. This sequence encodes CASSLIQAGGKETQYF.

This clonotype came up a few times. V is TRBV5-1 and J is TRBJ2-2; 10 bases are shared with TRBD1. The CDR3 sequence is 17 residues long. Germline CDR1 SGHRS, CDR2 YFSETQ. Germline trimming cut 7 bases from V and 4 bases from J; bases unmatched to any gene: 13. CDR3 residues: CASEPGQGPSGTGELFF. CDR3 DNA sequence: TGCGCCAGCGAACCGGGACAGGGGCCCTCCGGCACCGGGGAGCTGTTTTTT. The entire variable domain, with the rest obtained from reference TRBV5-1 and TRBJ2-2, is as follows: KAGVTQTPRYLIKTRGQQVTLSCSPISGHRSVSWYQQTPGQGLQFLFEYFSETQRNKGNFPGRFSGRQFSNSRSEMNVSTLELGDSALYLCASEPGQGPSGTGELFFGEGSRLTVL.

Ten or more counts support this clonotype. V is TRBV7-8 and J is TRBJ2-5; TRBD1 matches 7 bases. This CDR3 comprises 16 residues. The germline CDR1 and CDR2 sequences are SGHVS and FQNEAQ. V gave up 5 bases and J gave up 0 bases; unmatched junction bases: 9. The DNA of the CDR3 is TGTGCCAGCAGCCTCCGGGACAGAAGTTACCAAGAGACCCAGTACTTC. It translates to CASSLRDRSYQETQYF.

V usage is TRBV27 and J usage is TRBJ2-6; the match to TRBD1 covers 8 bases. This CDR3 is 15 amino acids long. The V gene's germline CDR1 is MNHEY and CDR2 SMNVEV (reference sequence). The junction had 2 bases not matched to a gene; V was cut back by 2 bases and J by 5 bases. The CDR3 region is CASSLQGARANVLTF. CDR3 in DNA: TGTGCCAGCAGTTTACAGGGGGCTAGGGCCAACGTCCTGACTTTC.

This clonotype was counted once. A much larger clone differs by one base, so this may be a read error. This chain joins TRBV20-1 and TRBJ2-5, with TRBD1 identical over 9 bases. Trimming took 0 bases from V and 7 from J; bases not matched to a gene: 12. Germline V gives CDR1 DFQATT, CDR2 SNEGSKA (reference sequence). This CDR3 has 16 residues. CDR3 sequence reads: CSARDPGTGTEWTQYF. CDR3 nucleotides: TGCAGTGCTAGAGATCCAGGGACAGGGACGGAGTGGACCCAGTACTTC.